This T cell receptor (beta chain) was identified in a study of cytomegalovirus exposure and HLA in healthy donors. Study-wide points: Later on, a genetic analysis was performed. It linked a missense variant in DCLRE1C with V- and J-gene trimming of TCR beta.

Whereas donors were nominally healthy upon sampling, unrecorded immune exposures were probable. Both 60 Vbeta primers and 13 Jbeta primers went into the PCR. This table comes from immunoSEQ multiplex PCR, and its TCRdb copy is limited to in-frame clones, with some not included. The data contain fewer than 90,000 clones, around 74% of them singletons. Comments on this clone: What it binds is not known.

The ends lost 4 bases at V and 5 bases at J; junction bases unmatched: 4. The CDR3 spans 14 residues. Per germline, CDR1 SGHDT and CDR2 YYEEEE. Sequenced sample: PBMCs. The source of this sequence is a man younger than 45 in good health and CMV-seropositive. This chain links TRBV5-6 with TRBJ2-2; 8 bases are a match to TRBD1. In nucleotides, the CDR3 is TGTGCCAGCAGCCGCGACAGGGGAACCGGGGAGCTGTTTTTT. As protein: CASSRDRGTGELFF.